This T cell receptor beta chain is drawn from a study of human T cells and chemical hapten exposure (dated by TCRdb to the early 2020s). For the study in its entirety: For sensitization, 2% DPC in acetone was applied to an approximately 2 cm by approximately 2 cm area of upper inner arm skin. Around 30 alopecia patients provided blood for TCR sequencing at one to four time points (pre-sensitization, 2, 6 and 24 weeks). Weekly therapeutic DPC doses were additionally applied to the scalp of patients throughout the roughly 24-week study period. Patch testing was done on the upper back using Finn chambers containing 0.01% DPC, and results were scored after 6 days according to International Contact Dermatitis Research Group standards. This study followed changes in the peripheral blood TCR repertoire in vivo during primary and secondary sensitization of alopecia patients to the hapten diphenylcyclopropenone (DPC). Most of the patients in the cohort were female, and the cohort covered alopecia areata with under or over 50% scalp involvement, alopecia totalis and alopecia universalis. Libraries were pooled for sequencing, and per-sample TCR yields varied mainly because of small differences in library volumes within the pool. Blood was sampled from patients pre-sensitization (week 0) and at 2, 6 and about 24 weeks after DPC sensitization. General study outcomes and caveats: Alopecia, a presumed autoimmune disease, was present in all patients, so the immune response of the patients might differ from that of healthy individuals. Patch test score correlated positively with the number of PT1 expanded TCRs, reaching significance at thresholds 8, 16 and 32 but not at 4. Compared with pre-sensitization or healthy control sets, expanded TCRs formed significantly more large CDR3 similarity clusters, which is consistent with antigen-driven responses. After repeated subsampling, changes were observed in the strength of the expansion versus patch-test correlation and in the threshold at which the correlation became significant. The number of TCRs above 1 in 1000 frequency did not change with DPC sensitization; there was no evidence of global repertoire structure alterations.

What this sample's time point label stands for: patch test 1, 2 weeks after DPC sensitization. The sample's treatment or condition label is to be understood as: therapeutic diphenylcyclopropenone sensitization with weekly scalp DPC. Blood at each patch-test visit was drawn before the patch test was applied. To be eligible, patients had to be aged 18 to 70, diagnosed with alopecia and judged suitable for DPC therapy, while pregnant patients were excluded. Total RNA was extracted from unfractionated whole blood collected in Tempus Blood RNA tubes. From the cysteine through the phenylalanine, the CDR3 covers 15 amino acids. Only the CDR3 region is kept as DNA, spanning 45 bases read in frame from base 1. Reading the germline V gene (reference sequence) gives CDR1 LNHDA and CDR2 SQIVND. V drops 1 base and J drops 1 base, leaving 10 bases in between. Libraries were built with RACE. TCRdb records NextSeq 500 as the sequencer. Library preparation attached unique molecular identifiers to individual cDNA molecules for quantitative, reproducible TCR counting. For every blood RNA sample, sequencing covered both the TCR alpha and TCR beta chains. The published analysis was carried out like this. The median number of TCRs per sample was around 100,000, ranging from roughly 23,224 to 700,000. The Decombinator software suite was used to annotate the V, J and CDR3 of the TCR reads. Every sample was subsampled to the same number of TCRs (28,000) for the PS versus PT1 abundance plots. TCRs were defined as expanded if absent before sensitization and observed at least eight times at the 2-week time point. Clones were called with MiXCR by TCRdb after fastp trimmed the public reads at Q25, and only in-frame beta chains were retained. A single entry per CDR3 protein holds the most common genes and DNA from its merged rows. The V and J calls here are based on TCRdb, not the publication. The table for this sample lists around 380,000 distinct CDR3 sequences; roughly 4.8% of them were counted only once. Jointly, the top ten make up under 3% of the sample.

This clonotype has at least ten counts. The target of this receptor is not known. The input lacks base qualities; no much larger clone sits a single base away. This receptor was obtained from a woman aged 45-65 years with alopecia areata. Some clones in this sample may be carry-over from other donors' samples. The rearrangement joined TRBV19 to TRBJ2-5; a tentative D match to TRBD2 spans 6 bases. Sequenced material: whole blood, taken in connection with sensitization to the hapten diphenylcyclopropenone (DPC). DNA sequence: TGTGCCAGTAGTATAGGAGGGAGGCTCCAAGAGACCCAGTACTTC. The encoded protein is CASSIGGRLQETQYF.